One TCR beta chain is described in this entry. Its antigen is currently unknown. 60 Vbeta and 13 Jbeta primers were used in PCR. Some clones are missing from TCRdb's copy, which holds only in-frame ones; the method was immunoSEQ multiplex PCR. The table shows about 200,000 clones, with 60% to 80% occurring only once. Healthy bone marrow donors supplied every sample. This sample is part of a study of cytomegalovirus exposure and HLA in healthy donors. At the level of the study: About 80 million unique TCRs from HLA-typed donors were held in an early data release. Whole-study results and caveats: Later, TCR association rates were found to vary by HLA locus, highest for DRB1 and lowest for HLA-C.

The sequence was collected from a man aged 18 to 29 in good health and CMV-seronegative. The specimen was PBMCs.

In DNA form, the CDR3 reads TGTGCCAGCAGCCCGTCAGGGGTGAATCAGCCCCAGCATTTT. Translating it yields CASSPSGVNQPQHF. V usage is TRBV11-2 and J usage is TRBJ1-5, with D maybe TRBD1 (6 bases). The CDR3 extends over 14 amino acids. Germline CDR1 SGHAT, CDR2 FQNNGV. V lost 5 bases, J lost 4 bases, and 12 bases lay in between.